The present TCR beta chain was sequenced within a study of blood T cell repertoires in COVID-19. For the study at large: Samples of COVID-19 (acute and convalescent) were obtained from the United States, Italy and Spain.

Assay: immunoSEQ multiplex PCR; the TCRdb copy retains only in-frame clones and omits some. The sample records about 270,000 clones, 84% being singletons. After removal of 5 bases from V and 8 bases from J, the junction contained 13 bases not matched to a gene. In germline, CDR1 is SGHTA, CDR2 FQGNSA. The CDR3 is made up of 15 amino acids. The sample consisted of peripheral blood. This rearrangement joins TRBV7-2 to TRBJ1-2; TRBD1 aligns across 8 bases. The TCR was taken from a human donor with COVID-19, enrolled during active disease. The donor label of this sample is uncertain. The CDR3 nucleotides read TGTGCCAGCAGCCCCGCCTCAGGGGGCGCACAAGGCTACACCTTC. Amino acids: CASSPASGGAQGYTF.